A selection of T cell receptor beta chains follows, all from one sample in a study of blood T cell repertoires in COVID-19. The method was immunoSEQ multiplex PCR; TCRdb's version includes in-frame clones alone and lacks a portion of them. The table includes about 170,000 clones, about four fifths detected once. The sequencing input was peripheral blood. The receptors come from a woman older than 75 with acute or convalescent COVID-19. The CDR3 runs from the conserved cysteine through the conserved F or W. A D gene is named only where the DNA matches it firmly. Where a row states a size, it is once, few, many or the class of an expanded clone; other rows omit it.

DNA	CDR3	J	D	size	V
TGTGCCAGCAGCGCCCTAGGCACCGGGGAGCTGTTTTTT	CASSALGTGELFF	TRBJ2-2	-	-	TRBV5-6
TGTGCCAGCCGAACGGGACAGGGGGCCTCTGGCTACACCTTC	CASRTGQGASGYTF	TRBJ1-2	TRBD1	-	TRBV5-6
TGTGCCAGCAGTTACGAGGCGATTAGCAATCAGCCCCAGCATTTT	CASSYEAISNQPQHF	TRBJ1-5	-	-	TRBV6-2/TRBV6-3
TGTGCCAGCAGCGTCCTTCCAGGGGAAACTGAAGCTTTCTTT	CASSVLPGETEAFF	TRBJ1-1	-	-	TRBV9
TGTGCCAGCAGTACGACAGGGGCTCAGCCCCAGCATTTT	CASSTTGAQPQHF	TRBJ1-5	TRBD1	-	TRBV28
TGTGCCAGCAGCTTAGACTCTAACACCGGGGAGCTGTTTTTT	CASSLDSNTGELFF	TRBJ2-2	-	-	TRBV14
TGCGCCAGCAATCCTCACAGGGGCGAGACCCAGTACTTC	CASNPHRGETQYF	TRBJ2-5	TRBD1	-	TRBV23-1
TGTGCCACCAGTGTCCAGGGCAGGTCGGCAGAACCGGGGGAGCTGTTTTTT	CATSVQGRSAEPGELFF	TRBJ2-2	-	-	TRBV24-1
TGTGCCAGCAGCTTGCCCGGGTCCTACAATGAGCAGTTCTTC	CASSLPGSYNEQFF	TRBJ2-1	-	-	TRBV5-4
TGTGCCAGCAGCTTGGCGGCCAGGGGGACTAGCGGGAGGACTGGGGAGCAGTACTTC	CASSLAARGTSGRTGEQYF	TRBJ2-7	TRBD2	-	TRBV5-5
TGCGCCAGCAGCCAGGACGGACAGGGGGAGAATGAGCAGTTCTTC	CASSQDGQGENEQFF	TRBJ2-1	TRBD1	-	TRBV4-1
TGTGCCAGCAGCTCGCGCAAATCAACCTTCCCCAGGAATGAAAAACTGTTTTTT	CASSSRKSTFPRNEKLFF	TRBJ1-4	-	-	TRBV5-4
TGCGCCAGCAGTCTTCGAGGCCAGATATACAATGAGCAGTTCTTC	CASSLRGQIYNEQFF	TRBJ2-1	-	-	TRBV23-1
TGTGCCAGCAGCGTAGCAGTGGCTAGCGGGGCAGATACGCAGTATTTT	CASSVAVASGADTQYF	TRBJ2-3	TRBD2	-	TRBV9
TGTGCCAGCAGTTTAACAATTAACTATGGCTACACCTTC	CASSLTINYGYTF	TRBJ1-2	-	-	TRBV12-3/TRBV12-4
TGTGCCAGCAGCCATATTAATAGCGAGGGAGAGACCCAGTACTTC	CASSHINSEGETQYF	TRBJ2-5	-	few	TRBV14
TGTGCCATCCGACAGGGGGCTGGGGAGACCCAGTACTTC	CAIRQGAGETQYF	TRBJ2-5	TRBD1	-	TRBV10-3
TGTGCCAGCAGCTTAAAGGTTGCAGGCTCTGGAAACACCATATATTTT	CASSLKVAGSGNTIYF	TRBJ1-3	-	-	TRBV7-2
TGTGCCAGCATGACAGGAGTCAATCAGCCCCAGCATTTT	CASMTGVNQPQHF	TRBJ1-5	-	-	TRBV12-3/TRBV12-4
TGTGCCAGCCGGGAGGGACAGAGCAACACCGGGGAGCTGTTTTTT	CASREGQSNTGELFF	TRBJ2-2	-	few	TRBV7-8
TGTGCCAGCCTCGAGGGAGGGGTCACAGATACGCAGTATTTT	CASLEGGVTDTQYF	TRBJ2-3	TRBD2	once	TRBV2
TGTGCCAGCGTAGGACTGATCAATGAGCAGTTCTTC	CASVGLINEQFF	TRBJ2-1	-	-	TRBV12-3/TRBV12-4
TGTGCCAGCCGACCGTCCACTAGCGGGGGCTACGAGCAGTACTTC	CASRPSTSGGYEQYF	TRBJ2-7	TRBD2	once	TRBV27